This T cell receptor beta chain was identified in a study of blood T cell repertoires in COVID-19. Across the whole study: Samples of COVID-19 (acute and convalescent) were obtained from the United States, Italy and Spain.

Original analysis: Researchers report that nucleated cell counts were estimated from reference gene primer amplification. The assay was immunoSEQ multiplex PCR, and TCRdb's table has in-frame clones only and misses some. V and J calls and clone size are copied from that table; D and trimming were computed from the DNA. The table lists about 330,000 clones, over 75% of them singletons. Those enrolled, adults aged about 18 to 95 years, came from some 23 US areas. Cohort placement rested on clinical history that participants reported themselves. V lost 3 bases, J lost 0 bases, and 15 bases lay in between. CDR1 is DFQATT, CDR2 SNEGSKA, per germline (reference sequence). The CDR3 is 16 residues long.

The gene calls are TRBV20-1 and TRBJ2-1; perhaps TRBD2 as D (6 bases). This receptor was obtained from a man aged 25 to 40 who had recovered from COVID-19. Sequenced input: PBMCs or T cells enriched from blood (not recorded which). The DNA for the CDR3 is TGCAGTGCTAGTTCCTTTAGCGGAAGCTCCTACAATGAGCAGTTCTTC. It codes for CSASSFSGSSYNEQFF.